This T cell receptor (beta chain) came from a study of cytomegalovirus exposure and HLA in healthy donors. Looking at the study overall: Earlier results showed almost 120 million unique TCR beta sequences derived from approximately 170 million T cells. Out of 300 to 500 genotyped donors, about 81% belonged to the Caucasian-associated ancestry cluster.

Concerning this clone: Its antigen is as yet unknown.

PCR amplification relied on 60 Vbeta primers (plus 13 Jbeta primers). Only in-frame clones appear in the TCRdb table, and some are missing; sequencing was by immunoSEQ multiplex PCR. This repertoire includes about 150,000 clones. J gave up 7 bases and V 5 bases, and 1 base lay outside the gene matches. The CDR3 totals 12 residues. Per the germline V gene, CDR1 is MGHDK and CDR2 is SYGVNS. Study-level results: Cytomegalovirus status was reportedly diagnosed by the classifier with high specificity and sensitivity. In a later analysis, HLA-C alleles had the fewest associated TCRs, DRB1 alleles the most.

The V gene is TRBV25-1, the J gene TRBJ2-2; the match to TRBD1 covers 7 bases. This clonotype originated in a young man in good health and CMV-seronegative. Source material: PBMCs. In DNA, the CDR3 is TGTGCCAGCAGTCAGGGGGTCGGGGAGCTGTTTTTT. Translation gives CASSQGVGELFF.